This T cell receptor beta chain came from a study of blood T cells in healthy people across ages. A J-beta primer mix and a sample-barcoded 5' primer were used in a second PCR of roughly 6 to 11 cycles. Using its own MiXCR run on the 5' RACE reads, TCRdb lists one record per CDR3 protein. This table has approximately 690,000 distinct CDR3 sequences, approximately 50% appearing once. This clonotype was counted only a few times. CDR3 size: 15 residues. V lost 0 bases to trimming and J lost 3 bases; unmatched junction nucleotides: 5. The germline V gene has CDR1 KGHSH and CDR2 LQKENI. This sequence was found in a man aged 55 to 70 in good health. The material sequenced was blood. The rearrangement links TRBV18 to TRBJ2-7, with 7 bases lining up with TRBD2. CDR3 residues: CASSPPGLTYYEQYF. DNA of the CDR3: TGTGCCAGCTCACCACCGGGACTAACCTACTACGAGCAGTACTTC.